This is a list of T cell receptor beta chains from one sample in a study of shared clonotypes between healthy human individuals. TCRdb's copy holds only in-frame clones and misses some; the assay was immunoSEQ multiplex PCR. The sample has fewer than 700,000 clones, roughly 79% seen once. The sample consisted of PBMCs. Receptors originate from a woman between 35 and 50 years old in good health. Some clones in this sample may be carry-over from other donors' samples. The CDR3 runs from the conserved cysteine through the conserved F or W. The D gene is left open where the match is weak. Some rows mark clone size as missing; the rest say once, few, many or name a class of expanded clone.

V gene	clone size	J gene	D gene	CDR3 DNA	CDR3 protein
TRBV30	few	TRBJ1-1	TRBD1	TGTGCCTGGCGGACCAGGGGGGACACTGAAGCTTTCTTT	CAWRTRGDTEAFF
TRBV28	.	TRBJ1-5	.	TGTGCCAGCAGTGCGGTAGATCAGCCCCAGCATTTT	CASSAVDQPQHF
TRBV15	.	TRBJ1-1	.	TGTGCCACCAGCTGGAGTAAAAGCACTGAAGCTTTCTTT	CATSWSKSTEAFF
TRBV7-8	.	TRBJ2-1	TRBD2	TGTGCCAGCAGCTCCCGAACTAGCGGGAGGGCCTATGAGCAGTTCTTC	CASSSRTSGRAYEQFF
TRBV28	.	TRBJ2-1	.	TGTGCCAGCAATCCGCCTAGCGTCAACAATGAGCAGTTCTTC	CASNPPSVNNEQFF
TRBV7-2	many	TRBJ2-7	TRBD1	TGTGCCAGCAGAACCAGACAGGGGGGCGAGCAGTACTTC	CASRTRQGGEQYF
TRBV6-1	.	TRBJ2-7	.	TGTGCCAGCAGTGCACCCTTTGTCGCCGCGTATCAGTACTTC	CASSAPFVAAYQYF
TRBV2	.	TRBJ1-5	.	TGTGCCAGCACCCCCCTGCTAGGCGGAGGCAATCAGCCCCAGCATTTT	CASTPLLGGGNQPQHF
TRBV19	.	TRBJ2-5	TRBD2	TGTGCCAGTAGTAAAGCGGGAGTGGAGGAGACCCAGTACTTC	CASSKAGVEETQYF
TRBV10-3	.	TRBJ1-2	.	TGTGCCATCAGACCCGGGCCTAACTATGGCTACACCTTC	CAIRPGPNYGYTF
TRBV9	few	TRBJ2-1	TRBD2	TGTGCCAGCAGTCAAGCGGGAGGGCTATACAATGAGCAGTTCTTC	CASSQAGGLYNEQFF
TRBV28	.	TRBJ2-1	.	TGTGCCAGCAGTTTGCCCCCAGGGAACAATGAGCAGTTCTTC	CASSLPPGNNEQFF
TRBV19	.	TRBJ2-5	.	TGTGCCAGTAGTCTTGCTGTGGCGTACAACCAAGAGACCCAGTACTTC	CASSLAVAYNQETQYF
TRBV5-1	.	TRBJ2-3	.	TGCGCCAGCAGCTTCGGACTAATCACAGATACGCAGTATTTT	CASSFGLITDTQYF
TRBV4-1	.	TRBJ2-7	TRBD2	TGCGCCAGCAGCCGCCGTTGGGCGGGAGGATACGAGCAGTACTTC	CASSRRWAGGYEQYF
TRBV11-1	.	TRBJ2-2	TRBD1	TGTGCCAGCAGACGAACAGGGGGCGCTGGCACCGGGGAGCTGTTTTTT	CASRRTGGAGTGELFF
TRBV7-6	.	TRBJ1-5	.	TGTGCCAGCAGCCCCCCCGTAACGCCAGGGAGCAACAATCAGCCCCAGCATTTT	CASSPPVTPGSNNQPQHF